This entry features one TCR beta chain sequence. This receptor's antigen is unknown. Base-call qualities are not available, and no considerably larger clone is one nucleotide away. The source of the sample is a study of blood T cell repertoires in COVID-19 (TCRdb year 2020). Background on the whole study: Samples from collaborators originated in the United States, Italy and Spain and spanned both the acute and convalescent phases of COVID-19. A de-identified subject ID, COVID-19 status, age in years and sex were almost always included in the sample metadata. The samples were drawn from two sources: the first 160 participants of the ongoing ImmuneRACE study, and about 1,300 subjects contributed by 6 global collaborators. The material from the prospective study consisted of cDNA or gDNA derived from T cells, B-cell-depleted T cells, or PBMCs. Where HLA class I and class II types were available, the types were taken from metadata supplied by the sample provider, not from assay-based typing. Subjects who had been exposed to COVID-19, were actively infected with it, or had recovered from it provided the deeply sampled blood TCRbeta repertoires that made up the dataset. The repertoires were made available in a free public database intended to serve as a resource for research on the immune response to SARS-CoV-2. Overall study results and their limits: The amount of clinical and demographic metadata varied by source and participant and was provided uncurated.

TCRbeta CDR3 regions were amplified from genomic DNA by means of the immunoSEQ Assay, a bias-controlled multiplex PCR. In the paper's pipeline: The number of nucleated cells in each sample was estimated from the amplification of reference gene primers within the assay. Sequence reads were collapsed and filtered to measure the absolute abundance of every unique TCRbeta CDR3 rearrangement. For each sample, productive Simpson clonality was calculated as the square root of Simpson's diversity index over productive rearrangements. TCRdb retrieved this table from immuneACCESS and kept in-frame rearrangements only. Not all clones are present; in checked studies, unresolved V genes account for under half, and no reason is known for the remainder. From that table come the V and J calls and clone size; the DNA was used to work out D and trimming. In this sample the table shows around 200,000 clones, more than 75% of which occur a single time. Around 6% of the sample goes to the ten largest clones.

Participants in the prospective study were aged roughly 18 to 89 years, lived in about two dozen United States geographic areas, and enrolled through a virtual design. In the prospective study, cohorts were assigned on the basis of participant-reported clinical history obtained from a screening survey and a study questionnaire. In the prospective study, mobile phlebotomists collected whole blood, serum and a nasopharyngeal or oropharyngeal swab from each participant. Prospective study participants could optionally give additional blood draws and questionnaires over an approximately 2-month period. Prospective study blood samples were shipped either frozen or at room temperature before DNA extraction. The TCR sequence derives from a man aged 35 to 55 with acute COVID-19. Sequencing was performed on PBMCs or T cells enriched from blood (not recorded which).

The sequence in DNA is TGTGCCAGCAGCTTTACCGCAGCCTACGAGCAGTACTTC. This translates into CASSFTAAYEQYF. The rearranged segments are TRBV7-9 and TRBJ2-7, with an unclear D gene assignment. The germline V gene (reference sequence) gives CDR1 as SEHNR and CDR2 as FQNEAQ. V is reduced by 3 bases and J by 2 bases, leaving a spacing of 8 bases between them. The CDR3 has 13 amino acids, counting the end cysteine and phenylalanine. The sequence is cut down to CDR3 DNA, 39 bases in frame from base 1.